This T cell receptor (beta chain) stems from a study of graft-versus-host responses after intestinal transplantation. On the study more broadly: Recipients obtained multivisceral, liver-intestinal, or isolated intestinal transplants. Among the recipients, all got anti-thymocyte globulin induction and then tacrolimus and steroids for roughly three years.

Per germline, CDR1 LNHDA and CDR2 SQIVND (reference sequence). V was cut by 0 bases and J by 0 bases, with 7 bases left in between. The CDR3 totals 15 residues. Clones were sequenced by immunoSEQ multiplex PCR, and TCRdb holds only the in-frame ones, with some missing. This sample has about 9,800 clones; about 90% occur once, and the top ten carry 2% to 3%. The receptor comes from a human patient who received an intestinal transplant, so some T cells may come from the graft donor. The chain has TRBV19 and TRBJ2-3; D uncertain. The material sequenced was PBMCs, taken just over 42 days after intestinal transplant. This CDR3 is CASSIDHISTDTQYF. CDR3 in DNA: TGTGCCAGTAGTATAGATCATATCAGCACAGATACGCAGTATTTT.